Presented here are 31 T cell receptor beta chains from one specimen sequenced in a study of human thymus T cells. The protocol was immunoSEQ multiplex PCR, while the TCRdb copy is restricted to in-frame clones and leaves out a portion. The sample lists tens of thousands of clones, 85% to 95% seen once, with 0.034% in the top ten. Thymus pieces cut out during corrective heart surgery were the tissue that was used. The source material was thymus tissue. The source is a girl less than two years old with a congenital heart defect but otherwise immunologically healthy.

This CDR3 reads CAWSDPRATNEKLFF. In nucleotides, the CDR3 is TGTGCCTGGAGTGACCCACGCGCAACTAATGAAAAACTGTTTTTT. The chain is built from TRBV30 and TRBJ1-4; no clear D gene. The germline CDR1 and CDR2 sequences are GTSNPN and SVGIG (reference sequence). The V gene lost 1 base and the J gene lost 0 bases, with 9 bases spanning the gap. The CDR3 spans 15 residues.

The chain carries TRBV5-4 and TRBJ2-7, with D possibly being TRBD1 (5 bases). The CDR3 is 13 amino acids. V was trimmed by 0 bases and J by 2 bases, leaving 6 bases between them. Germline values: CDR1 SGHNT, CDR2 YYREEE (reference sequence). CDR3 DNA: TGTGCCAGCAGCTTGGAACAGGCCTACGAGCAGTACTTC. Translating gives CASSLEQAYEQYF.

The genes are TRBV19 and TRBJ1-2; D is ambiguous. This CDR3 has 14 amino acids. Trimming took 0 bases from V and 8 from J, leaving 13 bases between them. From germline, CDR1 is LNHDA and CDR2 SQIVND (reference sequence). The CDR3 reads CASSIEALEDGYTF. The CDR3 nucleotides are TGTGCCAGTAGTATAGAGGCCCTTGAGGACGGCTACACCTTC.

This chain joins TRBV28 and TRBJ1-2; 9 nucleotides align to TRBD1. CDR1 MDHEN and CDR2 SYDVKM come from the germline V gene. This CDR3 spans 16 amino acids. After removal of 5 bases from V and 2 bases from J, the junction contained 9 bases not matched to a gene. The CDR3 nucleotides are TGTGCCAGCAGTCCGGGACAGGGTGGGGGGAACTATGGCTACACCTTC. Translation: CASSPGQGGGNYGYTF.

The rearrangement uses TRBV28 and TRBJ2-1; D remains ambiguous. The CDR3 covers 11 residues. With 8 bases removed from V and 10 bases from J, the gap between germline ends came to 12 bases. Germline V gene data show CDR1 as MDHEN and CDR2 as SYDVKM. The CDR3 DNA sequence: TGTGCCAGCGGACGCCCCCAGGAGCAGTTCTTC. It yields the protein CASGRPQEQFF. The full variable domain, its missing parts supplied by reference TRBV28 and TRBJ2-1, is DVKVTQSSRYLVKRTGEKVFLECVQDMDHENMFWYRQDPGLGLRLIYFSYDVKMKEKGDIPEGYSVSREKKERFSLILESASTNQTSMYLCASGRPQEQFFGPGTRLTVL.

V gene TRBV4-2 combines with J gene TRBJ1-5, with D hard to call. Trimming removed 0 bases from V and 2 bases from J, with 11 bases in between. Germline lookup yields CDR1 LGHNA and CDR2 YNFKEQ. The CDR3 consists of 16 residues. The DNA for the CDR3 is TGTGCCAGCAGCCAAGAGTTGGGTTGGGGCAATCAGCCCCAGCATTTT. Translated, it gives CASSQELGWGNQPQHF.

V and J are TRBV6-5 and TRBJ1-1; D gene ambiguous. The CDR3 spans 13 residues. V was pared by 3 bases and J by 3 bases, with 8 bases between. Germline V gives CDR1 MNHEY, CDR2 SVGAGI. The CDR3 protein is CASSYLPDTEAFF. Written as DNA, the CDR3 is TGTGCCAGCAGTTATTTACCCGACACTGAAGCTTTCTTT.

The CDR3 DNA is TGTGCCAGCACTCAACGCGGGGGGCGCAATGAGCAGTTCTTC. It encodes CASTQRGGRNEQFF. This chain links TRBV2 with TRBJ2-1; 8 bases are a match to TRBD2. Germline lookup yields CDR1 SNHLY and CDR2 FYNNEI. The trim removed 7 bases at V and 6 bases at J, leaving 8 bases unmatched. This CDR3 has 14 amino acids.

The chain is built from TRBV7-2 and TRBJ1-2, with D possibly TRBD1 on 6 matching bases. Deletions cut 4 bases from V and 8 bases from J, with 20 bases between. The CDR3 is 15 amino acids. CDR1 is SGHTA and CDR2 is FQGNSA in the germline V gene. The chain's CDR3 is CASSSRILDRRGYTF. The CDR3 bases are TGTGCCAGCAGCTCCCGGATCCTGGACAGAAGAGGCTACACCTTC.

This chain uses TRBV9 with TRBJ2-1, with D unresolved. Germline V gene lookup returns CDR1 SGDLS and CDR2 YYNGEE. This CDR3 is built from 16 residues. V lost 0 bases, J lost 0 bases, and 10 bases lay in between. CDR3 DNA sequence: TGTGCCAGCAGCGTAGATGACCTGAGCTCCTACAATGAGCAGTTCTTC. This sequence encodes CASSVDDLSSYNEQFF.

The chain joins TRBV7-9 to TRBJ2-3; the D is unclear. Germline-derived CDR1 and CDR2 are SEHNR and FQNEAQ (reference sequence). The CDR3 extends over 16 amino acids. Trimming left V 5 bases short and J 2 bases short, with 17 bases between. The CDR3: CASSPRPLPPTDTQYF. In nucleotides, the CDR3 is TGTGCCAGCAGCCCGAGACCTCTTCCCCCCACAGATACGCAGTATTTT.

The chain joins TRBV18 to TRBJ2-1, with D perhaps TRBD2 (6 bases). The CDR3 is made up of 18 amino acids. Trimming removed 5 bases from V and 0 bases from J, with 20 bases in between. Looked up from germline, CDR1 is KGHSH and CDR2 is LQKENI. CDR3 amino acids: CASSYCPGGERSYNEQFF. In DNA form, the CDR3 reads TGTGCCAGCTCATACTGTCCTGGCGGGGAACGCTCCTACAATGAGCAGTTCTTC.

The chain has TRBV6-1 and TRBJ1-1; the D is unclear. With 6 bases removed from V and 1 base from J, the gap between germline ends came to 9 bases. The germline gives CDR1 MNHNS, CDR2 SASEGT. This CDR3 region has 13 residues. The chain's CDR3 is CASRCIGNTEAFF. CDR3 coding DNA: TGTGCCAGCAGGTGCATCGGGAACACTGAAGCTTTCTTT.

J is TRBJ2-1 and V is TRBV29-1; no reliable D call. CDR1 SQVTM and CDR2 ANQGSEA come from the germline V gene. The CDR3 consists of 12 residues. CDR3: CSCRYPNDEQFF. Written as DNA, the CDR3 is TGCAGTTGTCGTTATCCCAATGATGAGCAGTTCTTC.

This chain connects TRBV2 to TRBJ1-1, with D uncertain. The germline gives CDR1 SNHLY, CDR2 FYNNEI. Between the trimmed V and J ends, which lost 6 bases and 2 bases, there was a span of 10 bases. The CDR3 has 13 residues. CDR3 nucleotide sequence: TGTGCCAGCAGCTGGAGGGTAAACACTGAAGCTTTCTTT. The encoded protein is CASSWRVNTEAFF.

The chain combines TRBV4-2 with TRBJ2-6; D is possibly TRBD1 or TRBD2 (7 bases each). V was pared by 2 bases and J by 2 bases, with 31 bases between. The CDR3 covers 23 residues. CDR1 and CDR2 (germline): LGHNA, YNFKEQ. In nucleotides, the CDR3 is TGTGCCAGCAGCCAATTTCCGCATCGGATAAGTGGGAGGGGGCGCCCTGGGGCCAACGTCCTGACTTTC. Protein sequence: CASSQFPHRISGRGRPGANVLTF.

This chain connects TRBV18 to TRBJ1-2, with a weak D call TRBD1 (5 bases). V was shortened by 3 bases and J by 5 bases, with 10 bases between the two germline ends. The CDR3 is made up of 13 amino acids. Germline CDR1 reads KGHSH; CDR2 reads LQKENI. The DNA for the CDR3 is TGTGCCAGCTCACCGACCGGGGCGTATGGCTACACCTTC. It is translated as CASSPTGAYGYTF.

This chain links TRBV27 with TRBJ2-1; D gene uncertain. Between the trimmed V and J ends, which lost 2 bases and 3 bases, there was a span of 11 bases. The CDR3 is 15 residues long. CDR1 and CDR2 (germline): MNHEY, SMNVEV (reference sequence). The CDR3 here is CASSLLGDNYNEQFF. CDR3 nucleotide sequence: TGTGCCAGCAGTTTACTTGGCGATAACTACAATGAGCAGTTCTTC.

The V gene is TRBV7-3, the J gene TRBJ2-1; TRBD2 matches 7 bases. The CDR3 is 14 residues long. Germline CDR1 SGHTA, CDR2 FQGTGA. V trimming: 3 bases; J trimming: 7 bases; junction bases outside the gene matches: 6. The CDR3 nucleotides read TGTGCCAGCAGCTTTCGGGGGGAGGCTAATGAGCAGTTCTTC. This encodes CASSFRGEANEQFF. Based on the CDR3 plus reference TRBV7-3 and TRBJ2-1, the full variable domain is GAGVSQTPSNKVTEKGKYVELRCDPISGHTALYWYRQSLGQGPEFLIYFQGTGAADDSGLPNDRFFAVRPEGSVSTLKIQRTERGDSAVYLCASSFRGEANEQFFGPGTRLTVL.

This rearrangement joins TRBV19 to TRBJ2-1, with D maybe TRBD1 (6 bases). Trimming removed 6 bases at V and 8 bases at J, with 29 bases between. Germline values: CDR1 LNHDA, CDR2 SQIVND (reference sequence). The CDR3 covers 18 residues. The CDR3 spells CASSHHPHRVLHSDEQFF. CDR3 coding DNA: TGTGCCAGTAGCCACCATCCCCACAGGGTCCTTCATAGCGATGAGCAGTTCTTC.

The rearrangement uses TRBV27 and TRBJ1-1; 10 nucleotides align to TRBD1. Germline V gene sequence: CDR1 MNHEY, CDR2 SMNVEV (reference sequence). This CDR3 contains 16 residues. The junction had 10 bases not matched to a gene; V was cut back by 1 base and J by 8 bases. The CDR3 is CASSLYRDRGSKEAFF. CDR3 sequence (DNA): TGTGCCAGCAGTTTATATAGGGACAGGGGATCGAAGGAAGCTTTCTTT.

The chain recombines TRBV18 with TRBJ2-4, with 7 bases fitting TRBD1. Unmatched junction bases numbered 13, after V lost 6 bases and J lost 2 bases. Germline CDR1 is KGHSH and CDR2 is LQKENI. This CDR3 region has 17 residues. As DNA, the CDR3 is TGTGCCAGCTCCGAATTTGACAGGGACAATCCCAAAAACATTCAGTACTTC. Protein sequence: CASSEFDRDNPKNIQYF.

The gene calls are TRBV4-3 and TRBJ2-1; 8 bases align to TRBD2. V was pared by 7 bases and J by 5 bases, with 16 bases of the junction left unmatched. The germline gives CDR1 LGHNA, CDR2 YSLEER. The CDR3 is made up of 17 amino acids. The CDR3 sequence is CASTVGGLAGPNNEQFF. CDR3 in DNA: TGCGCCAGCACGGTCGGTGGATTAGCGGGACCGAACAATGAGCAGTTCTTC.

The V call is TRBV19, the J call TRBJ1-1, with TRBD1 as a possible D gene (5 bases). The CDR3 extends over 14 amino acids. CDR1 is LNHDA, CDR2 SQIVND, per germline (reference sequence). Deletions cut 6 bases from V and 5 bases from J, with 16 bases between. CDR3 loop: CASRPGTHKTEAFF. The CDR3 DNA reads as TGTGCCAGTAGACCCGGGACCCACAAGACTGAAGCTTTCTTT.

The chain is built from TRBV27 and TRBJ1-1, with TRBD1 identical over 8 bases. Germline CDR1 and CDR2: MNHEY and SMNVEV (reference sequence). J was trimmed by 0 bases and V by 5 bases; bases with no gene match: 11. The CDR3 covers 17 residues. CDR3 amino acids: CASSPDRGRMMNTEAFF. In DNA, the CDR3 is TGTGCCAGCAGTCCCGACAGGGGTAGGATGATGAACACTGAAGCTTTCTTT.

V usage is TRBV28 and J usage is TRBJ2-7, with D perhaps TRBD1 (7 bases). The CDR3 is 18 residues long. Per the germline V gene, CDR1 is MDHEN and CDR2 is SYDVKM. V gave up 2 bases and J gave up 2 bases, with 22 bases separating them. The CDR3, as DNA: TGTGCCAGCAGTTTAAGCCCTATCCGACAGGGAGGTCCCTACGAGCAGTACTTC. Protein: CASSLSPIRQGGPYEQYF.

The chain employs TRBV5-1 and TRBJ2-7; D ambiguous. The V gene's germline CDR1 is SGHRS and CDR2 YFSETQ. V dropped 4 bases and J dropped 5 bases, with 13 bases sitting between them. This CDR3 spans 13 amino acids. This CDR3 reads CASSPTNEDEQYF. The CDR3, as DNA: TGCGCCAGCAGCCCCACAAACGAGGACGAGCAGTACTTC.

V is TRBV11-2 and J is TRBJ2-1; D is uncertain. The CDR3 sequence is 17 residues long. The V gene's germline CDR1 is SGHAT and CDR2 FQNNGV. Trimming removed 1 base from V and 6 bases from J, with 19 bases in between. The CDR3 sequence is CASSLVERARSRNEQFF. The DNA of the CDR3 is TGTGCCAGCAGCTTAGTTGAGAGAGCACGGAGTCGCAATGAGCAGTTCTTC.

The V gene is TRBV2, the J gene TRBJ2-2, with 8 positions matching TRBD2. V dropped 4 bases and J dropped 3; count of bases not matched to a gene: 16. The CDR3 has 19 amino acids. CDR1 is SNHLY and CDR2 is FYNNEI in the germline V gene. The CDR3 DNA follows: TGTGCCAGCAGTGGCCCTTCGATTTTAGCGGGGAGGGACACCGGGGAGCTGTTTTTT. Translated, it gives CASSGPSILAGRDTGELFF.

The chain combines TRBV19 with TRBJ1-4; D is uncertain. Germline values: CDR1 LNHDA, CDR2 SQIVND (reference sequence). Trimming removed 2 bases at V and 0 bases at J, with 19 bases between. This CDR3 has 19 residues. The CDR3 bases are TGTGCCAGTAGTATATCCCCCCATGCCCCGGGTACAACTAATGAAAAACTGTTTTTT. Amino acid sequence: CASSISPHAPGTTNEKLFF.

V is TRBV11-3 and J is TRBJ2-1, with TRBD2 matching over 8 bases. This CDR3 is built from 17 residues. V lost 5 bases to trimming and J lost 2 bases; unmatched junction nucleotides: 11. Germline-derived CDR1 and CDR2 are SGHNT and YENEEA. CDR3 protein: CASSPSEAGAAYNEQFF. Here the CDR3 DNA reads TGTGCCAGCAGCCCTAGCGAAGCGGGAGCGGCCTACAATGAGCAGTTCTTC.